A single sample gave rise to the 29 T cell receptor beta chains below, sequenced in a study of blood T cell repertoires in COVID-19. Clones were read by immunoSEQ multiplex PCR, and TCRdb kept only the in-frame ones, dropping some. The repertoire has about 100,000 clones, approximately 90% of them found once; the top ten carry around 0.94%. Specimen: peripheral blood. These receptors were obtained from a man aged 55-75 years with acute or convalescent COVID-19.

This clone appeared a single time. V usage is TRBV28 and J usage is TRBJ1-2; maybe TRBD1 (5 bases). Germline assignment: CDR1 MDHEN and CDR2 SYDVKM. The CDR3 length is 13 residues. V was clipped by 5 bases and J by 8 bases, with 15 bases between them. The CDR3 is CASSLTGEGGYTF. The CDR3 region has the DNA TGTGCCAGCAGTCTAACTGGGGAGGGGGGCTACACCTTC.

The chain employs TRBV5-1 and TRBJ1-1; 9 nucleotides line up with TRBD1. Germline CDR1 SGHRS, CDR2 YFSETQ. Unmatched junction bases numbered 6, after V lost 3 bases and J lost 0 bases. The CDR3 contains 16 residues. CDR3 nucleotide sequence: TGCGCCAGCAGCTGGGGACAGGGTACCATGAACACTGAAGCTTTCTTT. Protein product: CASSWGQGTMNTEAFF.

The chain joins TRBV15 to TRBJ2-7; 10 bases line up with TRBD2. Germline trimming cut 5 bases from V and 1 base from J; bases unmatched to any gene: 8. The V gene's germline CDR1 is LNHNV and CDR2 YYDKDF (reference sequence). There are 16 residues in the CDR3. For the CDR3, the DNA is TGTGCCACCAGCCGAAGCGGGAGGGCGAAATCCTACGAGCAGTACTTC. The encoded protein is CATSRSGRAKSYEQYF.

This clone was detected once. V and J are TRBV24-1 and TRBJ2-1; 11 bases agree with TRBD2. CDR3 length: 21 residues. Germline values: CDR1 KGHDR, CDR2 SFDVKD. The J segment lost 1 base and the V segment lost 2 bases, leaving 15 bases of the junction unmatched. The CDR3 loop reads CATSDSTGTSGNDRSYNEQFF. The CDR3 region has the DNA TGTGCCACCAGTGATTCTACCGGGACTAGCGGTAACGACCGATCCTACAATGAGCAGTTCTTC.

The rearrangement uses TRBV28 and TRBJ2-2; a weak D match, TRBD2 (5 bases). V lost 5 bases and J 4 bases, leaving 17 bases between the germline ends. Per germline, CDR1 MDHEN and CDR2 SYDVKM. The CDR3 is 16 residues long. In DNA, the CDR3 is TGTGCCAGCAGTCTCCACGGGGTCCTAGGCACCGGGGAGCTGTTTTTT. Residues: CASSLHGVLGTGELFF.

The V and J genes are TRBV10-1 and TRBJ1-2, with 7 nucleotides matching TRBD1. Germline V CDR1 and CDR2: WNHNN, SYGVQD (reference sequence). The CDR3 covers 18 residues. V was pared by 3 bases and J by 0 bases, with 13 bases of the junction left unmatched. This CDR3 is CASSDYRDRKAANYGYTF. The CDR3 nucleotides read TGCGCCAGCAGTGACTACCGGGACAGAAAAGCCGCTAACTATGGCTACACCTTC.

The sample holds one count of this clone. CDR3 sequence (DNA): TGCGCCAGCAGTGAGGCCCCGGGACAGGCCGGGGAGCTGTTTTTT. It codes for CASSEAPGQAGELFF. V and J are TRBV10-1 and TRBJ2-2; 8 bases are a match to TRBD1. Germline V gene data show CDR1 as WNHNN and CDR2 as SYGVQD (reference sequence). V lost 2 bases and J lost 6; bases outside the gene matches: 5. There are 15 residues in the CDR3.

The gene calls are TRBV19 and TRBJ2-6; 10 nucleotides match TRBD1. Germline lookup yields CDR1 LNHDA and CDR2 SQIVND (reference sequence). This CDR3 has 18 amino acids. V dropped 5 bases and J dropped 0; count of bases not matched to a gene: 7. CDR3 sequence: CASSAGQGVVSGANVLTF. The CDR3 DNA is TGTGCCAGTAGTGCCGGACAGGGGGTAGTCTCTGGGGCCAACGTCCTGACTTTC.

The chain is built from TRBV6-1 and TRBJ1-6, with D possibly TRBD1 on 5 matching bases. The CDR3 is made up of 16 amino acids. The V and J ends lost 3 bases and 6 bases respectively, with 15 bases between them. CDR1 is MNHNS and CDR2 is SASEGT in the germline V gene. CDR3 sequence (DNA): TGTGCCAGCAGTGATGGGGGGGGAGGGTTTAATTCACCCCTCCACTTT. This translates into CASSDGGGGFNSPLHF.

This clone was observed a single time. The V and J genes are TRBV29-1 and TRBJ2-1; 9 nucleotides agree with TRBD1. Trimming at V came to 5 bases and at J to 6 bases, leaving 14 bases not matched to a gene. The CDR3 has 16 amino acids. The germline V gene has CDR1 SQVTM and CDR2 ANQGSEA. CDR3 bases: TGCAGCGTTCCACCCGGGACAGGGTTTAATGGCAATGAGCAGTTCTTC. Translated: CSVPPGTGFNGNEQFF.

Here the CDR3 DNA reads TGCGCCAGCGAGGACCCAGGGACGCAGTATTTT. It specifies CASEDPGTQYF. This chain connects TRBV4-1 to TRBJ2-3; a possible D gene is TRBD1 (5 bases). The V gene's germline CDR1 is MGHRA and CDR2 YSYEKL. The CDR3 is 11 amino acids. Trimming removed 8 bases at V and 9 bases at J, with 12 bases between.

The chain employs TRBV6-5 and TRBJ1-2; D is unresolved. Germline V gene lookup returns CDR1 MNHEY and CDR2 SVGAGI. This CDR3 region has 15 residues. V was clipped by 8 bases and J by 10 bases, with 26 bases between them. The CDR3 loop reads CASLRRFGGTWDYTF. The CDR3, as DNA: TGTGCCAGCCTCCGAAGGTTCGGAGGAACCTGGGACTACACCTTC.

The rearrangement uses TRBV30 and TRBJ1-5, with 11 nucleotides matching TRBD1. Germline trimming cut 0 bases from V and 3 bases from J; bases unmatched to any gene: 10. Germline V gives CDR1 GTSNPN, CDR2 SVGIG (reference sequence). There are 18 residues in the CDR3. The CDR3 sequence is CAWSVGGQGAIPNQPQHF. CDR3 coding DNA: TGTGCCTGGAGTGTAGGAGGACAGGGGGCGATCCCCAATCAGCCCCAGCATTTT.

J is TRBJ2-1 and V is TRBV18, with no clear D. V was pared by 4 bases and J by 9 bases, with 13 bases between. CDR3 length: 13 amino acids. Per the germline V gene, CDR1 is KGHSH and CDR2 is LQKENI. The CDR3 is CASSLDSGGEQFF. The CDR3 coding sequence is TGTGCCAGCTCACTCGACTCTGGTGGTGAGCAGTTCTTC.

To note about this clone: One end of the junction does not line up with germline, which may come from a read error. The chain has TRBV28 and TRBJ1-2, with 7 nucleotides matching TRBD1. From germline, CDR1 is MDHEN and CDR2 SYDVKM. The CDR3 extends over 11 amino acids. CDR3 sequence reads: CASSTRGTAYF. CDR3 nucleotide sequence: TGTGCCAGCAGTACCCGAGGGACAGCGTACTTC.

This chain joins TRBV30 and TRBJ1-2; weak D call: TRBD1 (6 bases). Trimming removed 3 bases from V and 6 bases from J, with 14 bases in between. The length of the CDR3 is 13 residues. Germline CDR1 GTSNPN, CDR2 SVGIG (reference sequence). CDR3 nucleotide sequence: TGTGCCTGGAGAAGCAGGGGCCAGCATGGCTACACCTTC. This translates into CAWRSRGQHGYTF.

In DNA, the CDR3 is TGTGCCAGCAGCCACCTTGCCCGGGAGGGTAACACCGGGGAGCTGTTTTTT. Its protein product is CASSHLAREGNTGELFF. The chain carries TRBV3-1 (or the pseudogene TRBV3-2) and TRBJ2-2, with 8 nucleotides matching TRBD2. The CDR3 covers 17 residues. The V gene end was trimmed by 3 bases and the J gene end by 2 bases; junction bases not matched to a gene: 8. From germline, CDR1 is LGHDT and CDR2 YNNKEL (reference sequence).

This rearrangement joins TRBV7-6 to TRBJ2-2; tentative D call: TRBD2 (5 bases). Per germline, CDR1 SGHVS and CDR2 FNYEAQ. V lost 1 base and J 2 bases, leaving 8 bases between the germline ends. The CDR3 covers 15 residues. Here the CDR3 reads CASSLDDYNTGELFF. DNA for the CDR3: TGTGCCAGCAGCTTAGATGACTATAACACCGGGGAGCTGTTTTTT.

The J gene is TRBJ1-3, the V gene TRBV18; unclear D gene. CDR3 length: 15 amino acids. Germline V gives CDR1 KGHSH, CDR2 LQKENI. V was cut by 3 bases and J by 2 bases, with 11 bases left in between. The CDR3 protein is CASSPVRMTGNTIYF. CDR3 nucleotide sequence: TGTGCCAGCTCACCGGTCAGGATGACTGGAAACACCATATATTTT.

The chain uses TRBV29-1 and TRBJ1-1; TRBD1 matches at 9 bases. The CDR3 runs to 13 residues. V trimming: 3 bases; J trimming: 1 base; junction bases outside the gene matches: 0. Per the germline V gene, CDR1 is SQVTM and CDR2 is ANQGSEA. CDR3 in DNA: TGCAGCGTTGAGGGACAGGGGAACACTGAAGCTTTCTTT. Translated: CSVEGQGNTEAFF. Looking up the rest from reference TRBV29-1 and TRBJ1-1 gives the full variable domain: SAVISQKPSRDICQRGTSLTIQCQVDSQVTMMFWYRQQPGQSLTLIATANQGSEATYESGFVIDKFPISRPNLTFSTLTVSNMSPEDSSIYLCSVEGQGNTEAFFGQGTRLTVV.

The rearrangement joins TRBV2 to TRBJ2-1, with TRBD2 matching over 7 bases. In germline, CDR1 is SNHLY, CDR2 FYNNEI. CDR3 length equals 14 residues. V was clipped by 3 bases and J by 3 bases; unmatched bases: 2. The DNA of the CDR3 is TGTGCCAGCAGTGAGGCGGGAGTCTACAATGAGCAGTTCTTC. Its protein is CASSEAGVYNEQFF.

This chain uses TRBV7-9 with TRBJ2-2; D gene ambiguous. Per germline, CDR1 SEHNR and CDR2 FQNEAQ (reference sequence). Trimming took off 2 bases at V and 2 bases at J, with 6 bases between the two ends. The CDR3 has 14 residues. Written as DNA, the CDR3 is TGTGCCAGCAGCTTAAAATCTAACACCGGGGAGCTGTTTTTT. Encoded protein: CASSLKSNTGELFF.

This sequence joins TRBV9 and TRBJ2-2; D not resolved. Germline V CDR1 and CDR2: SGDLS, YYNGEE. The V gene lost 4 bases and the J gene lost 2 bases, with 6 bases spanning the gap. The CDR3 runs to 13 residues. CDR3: CASSPLNTGELFF. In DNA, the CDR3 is TGTGCCAGCAGCCCCCTTAACACCGGGGAGCTGTTTTTT.

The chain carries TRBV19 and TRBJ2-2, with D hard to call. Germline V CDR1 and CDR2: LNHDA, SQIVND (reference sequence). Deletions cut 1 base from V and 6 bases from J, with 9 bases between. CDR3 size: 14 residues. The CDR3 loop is CASSIAPSAGELFF. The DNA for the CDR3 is TGTGCCAGTAGTATAGCCCCTTCTGCCGGGGAGCTGTTTTTT.

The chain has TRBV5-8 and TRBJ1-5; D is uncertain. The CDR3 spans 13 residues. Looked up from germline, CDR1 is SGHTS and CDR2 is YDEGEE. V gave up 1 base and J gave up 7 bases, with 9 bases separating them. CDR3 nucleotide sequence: TGTGCCAGCAGCTTGTGGGCCGGACAGCCCCAGCATTTT. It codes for CASSLWAGQPQHF.

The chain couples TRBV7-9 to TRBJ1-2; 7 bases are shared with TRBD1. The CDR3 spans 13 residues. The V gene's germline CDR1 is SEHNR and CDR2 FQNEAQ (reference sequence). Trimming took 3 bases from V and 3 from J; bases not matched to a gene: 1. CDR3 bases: TGTGCCAGCAGCTTTGACAGGGACTATGGCTACACCTTC. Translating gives CASSFDRDYGYTF. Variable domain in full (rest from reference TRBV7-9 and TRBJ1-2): DTGVSQNPRHKITKRGQNVTFRCDPISEHNRLYWYRQTLGQGPEFLTYFQNEAQLEKSRLLSDRFSAERPKGSFSTLEIQRTEQGDSAMYLCASSFDRDYGYTFGSGTRLTVV.

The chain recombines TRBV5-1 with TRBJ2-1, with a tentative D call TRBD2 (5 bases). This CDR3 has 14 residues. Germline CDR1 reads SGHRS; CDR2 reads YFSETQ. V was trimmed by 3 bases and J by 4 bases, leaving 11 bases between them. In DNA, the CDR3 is TGCGCCAGCAGCTCGGGGTCGTCATACAATGAGCAGTTCTTC. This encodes CASSSGSSYNEQFF. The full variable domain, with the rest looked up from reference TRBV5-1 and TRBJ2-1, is KAGVTQTPRYLIKTRGQQVTLSCSPISGHRSVSWYQQTPGQGLQFLFEYFSETQRNKGNFPGRFSGRQFSNSRSEMNVSTLELGDSALYLCASSSGSSYNEQFFGPGTRLTVL.

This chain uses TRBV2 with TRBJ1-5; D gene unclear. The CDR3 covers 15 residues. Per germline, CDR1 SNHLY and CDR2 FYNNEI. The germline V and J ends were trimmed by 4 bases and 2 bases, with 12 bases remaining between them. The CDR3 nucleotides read TGTGCCAGCAGTGTTCGGGGAATAGGCAATCAGCCCCAGCATTTT. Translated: CASSVRGIGNQPQHF. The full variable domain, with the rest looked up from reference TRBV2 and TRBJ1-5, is EPEVTQTPSHQVTQMGQEVILRCVPISNHLYFYWYRQILGQKVEFLVSFYNNEISEKSEIFDDQFSVERPDGSNFTLKIRSTKLEDSAMYFCASSVRGIGNQPQHFGDGTRLSIL.

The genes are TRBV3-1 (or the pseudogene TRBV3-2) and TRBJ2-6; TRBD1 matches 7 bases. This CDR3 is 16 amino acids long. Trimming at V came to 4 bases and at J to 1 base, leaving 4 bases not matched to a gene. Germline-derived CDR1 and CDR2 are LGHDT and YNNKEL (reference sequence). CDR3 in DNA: TGTGCCAGCAGCCTCGGCAGGGGGTCTGGGGCCAACGTCCTGACTTTC. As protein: CASSLGRGSGANVLTF.